This is a list of T cell receptor beta chains from one sample in a study of early T cells in non-severe SARS-CoV-2 infection. TCRdb fed the 5' RACE reads into MiXCR, producing one record per CDR3 protein. The profile shows 60,000 to 75,000 distinct CDR3 sequences, approximately 4.6% of them singletons. The specimen was whole blood, collected at baseline. All receptors come from an adult who was a healthcare worker with PCR-confirmed SARS-CoV-2 infection or an uninfected control (not recorded which). The donor label of this sample is uncertain. Both conserved end residues are part of each CDR3. D genes are given only for firm matches. Where a row states a size, it is once, few, many or the class of an expanded clone; other rows omit it.

NA	TRBJ1-1	13	TRBV6-2/TRBV6-3	NA	CASTLRGGAEAFF	TGTGCCAGCACCCTCCGAGGGGGGGCAGAAGCTTTCTTT
NA	TRBJ1-1	14	TRBV6-5	NA	CASSYSRRGTEAFF	TGTGCCAGCAGTTACTCGAGACGTGGCACTGAAGCTTTCTTT
NA	TRBJ2-5	14	TRBV29-1	many	CSVVGGATVETQYF	TGCAGCGTTGTTGGGGGCGCGACGGTGGAGACCCAGTACTTC
TRBD1	TRBJ1-4	14	TRBV6-1	many	CASLRDSGNEKLFF	TGTGCCAGCCTTCGGGACAGCGGTAATGAAAAACTGTTTTTT
NA	TRBJ2-6	14	TRBV9	NA	CASSVSSGANVLTF	TGTGCCAGCAGCGTTTCGTCTGGGGCCAACGTCCTGACTTTC
NA	TRBJ2-3	16	TRBV10-1	NA	CASGWSAGSSTDTQYF	TGCGCCAGCGGGTGGTCGGCCGGATCTAGCACAGATACGCAGTATTTT
NA	TRBJ2-5	14	TRBV12-3/TRBV12-4	NA	CASNTQGFQETQYF	TGTGCCAGCAATACTCAGGGATTCCAAGAGACCCAGTACTTC
NA	TRBJ2-7	11	TRBV2	many	CASSEAAEQYF	TGTGCCAGCAGTGAAGCGGCCGAGCAGTACTTC
NA	TRBJ2-2	11	TRBV12-3/TRBV12-4	few	CASSDVGELFF	TGTGCCAGCAGTGACGTCGGGGAGCTGTTTTTT
NA	TRBJ2-7	14	TRBV6-6	many	CASSYVQVAYEQYF	TGTGCCAGCAGTTACGTACAGGTAGCCTACGAGCAGTACTTC
NA	TRBJ2-7	12	TRBV18	many	CASSHVPYEQYF	TGTGCCAGCTCACACGTCCCCTACGAGCAGTACTTC
TRBD2	TRBJ2-5	14	TRBV5-6	many	CASSSGAGGETQYF	TGTGCCAGCAGCTCTGGGGCGGGGGGAGAGACCCAGTACTTC
TRBD2	TRBJ2-1	12	TRBV10-1	NA	CATGLAGGPLFF	TGCGCCACCGGACTAGCGGGGGGCCCCCTGTTCTTC
NA	TRBJ1-1	16	TRBV10-1	many	CAVLGGQLRGNTEAFF	TGCGCCGTCCTTGGGGGGCAGCTCCGAGGGAACACTGAAGCTTTCTTT
TRBD1	TRBJ2-2	15	TRBV2	many	CASSARTGDNGELFF	TGTGCCAGCAGTGCGAGGACAGGGGATAACGGGGAGCTGTTTTTT
NA	TRBJ2-7	14	TRBV19	many	CASSIQTSSYEQYF	TGTGCCAGTAGTATTCAGACGAGCTCCTACGAGCAGTACTTC
TRBD1	TRBJ2-3	15	TRBV12-3/TRBV12-4	many	CASSQQGAVADTQYF	TGTGCCAGCAGCCAACAGGGGGCAGTGGCAGATACGCAGTATTTT
NA	TRBJ2-3	13	TRBV19	few	CASSITRTDTQYF	TGTGCCAGTAGTATCACCCGAACAGATACGCAGTATTTT
NA	TRBJ1-4	14	TRBV20-1	NA	CSAAVPPLNEKLFF	TGCAGTGCCGCAGTCCCACCGCTTAATGAAAAACTGTTTTTT
NA	TRBJ1-2	10	TRBV28	many	CASGVAGYTF	TGTGCCAGCGGGGTGGCCGGCTACACCTTC
TRBD1	TRBJ1-1	14	TRBV20-1	many	CSASKGARNTEAFF	TGCAGTGCTAGTAAGGGGGCAAGGAACACTGAAGCTTTCTTT
NA	TRBJ2-3	15	TRBV7-6	few	CASSLGSGWADTQYF	TGTGCCAGCAGCTTAGGGTCGGGGTGGGCAGATACGCAGTATTTT
NA	TRBJ2-3	17	TRBV21-1	few	CASSRPGTSPFRDTQYF	TGTGCCAGCAGCCGCCCCGGGACTAGCCCGTTCAGAGATACGCAGTATTTT
NA	TRBJ2-7	15	TRBV20-1	many	CSARDQKASSYEQYF	TGCAGTGCTAGAGATCAGAAGGCTAGCTCCTACGAGCAGTACTTC
NA	TRBJ2-1	14	TRBV12-3/TRBV12-4	many	CASSLSPGRNEQFF	TGTGCCAGCAGTTTATCGCCCGGACGCAATGAGCAGTTCTTC
NA	TRBJ1-5	14	TRBV29-1	many	CSAALSGSNQPQHF	TGCAGCGCCGCACTCAGTGGAAGCAATCAGCCCCAGCATTTT
NA	TRBJ2-2	16	TRBV27	few	CASSSSIPRATGELFF	NA
NA	TRBJ2-6	15	TRBV11-2	NA	CASSLREAGANVLTF	TGTGCCAGCAGTCTCAGGGAGGCTGGGGCCAACGTCCTGACTTTC
NA	TRBJ1-5	15	TRBV20-1	NA	CSARGDNRDNQPQHF	TGCAGTGCTAGAGGGGACAACAGGGACAATCAGCCCCAGCATTTT
NA	TRBJ2-2	15	TRBV28	few	CASSSTGTMTGELFF	TGTGCCAGCAGTTCGACCGGGACAATGACCGGGGAGCTGTTTTTT
TRBD1	TRBJ2-1	15	TRBV28	few	CASYGQGNSYNEQFF	TGTGCCAGTTACGGACAGGGGAACTCCTACAATGAGCAGTTCTTC
NA	TRBJ2-5	16	TRBV7-2	NA	CASSLMLALDQETQYF	TGTGCCAGCAGCTTAATGTTAGCCCTCGACCAAGAGACCCAGTACTTC
TRBD1	TRBJ1-4	16	TRBV5-4	NA	CASSQYRGATNEKLFF	TGTGCCAGCAGCCAGTACAGGGGTGCAACTAATGAAAAACTGTTTTTT
NA	TRBJ2-5	12	TRBV7-6	many	CASSLAAETQYF	TGTGCCAGCAGCTTAGCAGCGGAGACCCAGTACTTC
NA	TRBJ2-5	15	TRBV28	many	CASSLPSRRVETQYF	TGTGCCAGCAGTTTACCGTCCAGGAGGGTGGAGACCCAGTACTTC
TRBD1	TRBJ2-3	14	TRBV25-1	many	CASSPRDRDDTQYF	TGTGCCAGCAGTCCTAGGGACAGGGACGATACGCAGTATTTT
NA	TRBJ2-1	12	TRBV7-9	many	CASSPRRAEQFF	TGTGCCAGCAGCCCGCGGAGGGCAGAGCAGTTCTTC
TRBD1	TRBJ2-5	15	TRBV12-3/TRBV12-4	NA	CASSPGQGNKETQYF	TGTGCCAGCAGTCCGGGACAGGGGAATAAAGAGACCCAGTACTTC
TRBD1	TRBJ2-2	17	TRBV7-7	few	CASSSGTGRANTGELFF	TGTGCTAGCAGCTCCGGGACAGGGCGAGCGAACACCGGGGAGCTGTTTTTT
TRBD1	TRBJ2-7	18	TRBV7-6	NA	CASSPGLEGAGSSYEQYF	TGTGCCAGCAGCCCAGGCCTAGAGGGGGCAGGGAGCTCCTACGAGCAGTACTTC
NA	TRBJ2-3	13	TRBV6-2/TRBV6-3	many	CASSYSDTDTQYF	TGTGCCAGCAGTTACTCAGACACAGATACGCAGTATTTT
NA	TRBJ2-7	12	TRBV6-1	many	CAIGPLSYEQYF	TGTGCCATTGGTCCCCTCTCCTACGAGCAGTACTTC
NA	TRBJ2-5	16	TRBV20-1	few	CSARGRPGTPEETQYF	TGCAGTGCTAGAGGTCGACCCGGGACACCGGAAGAGACCCAGTACTTC
TRBD2	TRBJ2-3	14	TRBV20-1	few	CSGKRGLGTDTQYF	TGCAGTGGGAAGCGGGGTCTAGGGACAGATACGCAGTATTTT
NA	TRBJ1-1	15	TRBV20-1	many	CSARPLRDTNTEAFF	TGCAGTGCTAGACCTCTAAGGGACACGAACACTGAAGCTTTCTTT
NA	TRBJ2-2	13	TRBV25-1	few	CASRGLWLGELFF	TGTGCCAGCAGGGGGCTGTGGTTGGGGGAGCTGTTTTTT
TRBD1	TRBJ1-6	18	TRBV12-3/TRBV12-4	many	CASSSGTGISSYNSPLHF	TGTGCCAGCAGTTCGGGGACAGGGATAAGCTCCTATAATTCACCCCTCCACTTT
TRBD1	TRBJ2-1	14	TRBV4-1	few	CASSSGQVDNEQFF	TGCGCCAGCAGCTCGGGACAGGTAGACAATGAGCAGTTCTTC
NA	TRBJ1-1	15	TRBV5-4	NA	CASTWRGLMNTEAFF	TGTGCCAGCACATGGCGGGGACTCATGAACACTGAAGCTTTCTTT
TRBD1	TRBJ1-2	13	TRBV12-5	NA	CASVDDRDYGYTF	TGTGCTAGTGTCGACGACAGGGACTATGGCTACACCTTC
TRBD1	TRBJ2-7	17	TRBV4-2	NA	CASSQTAGTGDTYEQYF	TGTGCCAGCAGCCAGACCGCCGGGACAGGAGATACCTACGAGCAGTACTTC
TRBD1	TRBJ1-5	15	TRBV11-2	many	CASSSGQGFNQPQHF	TGTGCCAGCAGCTCGGGACAGGGCTTCAATCAGCCCCAGCATTTT
TRBD2	TRBJ2-3	17	TRBV12-3/TRBV12-4	NA	CASSPRTSGEWSDTQYF	TGTGCCAGCAGTCCCCGGACTAGCGGGGAGTGGTCAGATACGCAGTATTTT
NA	TRBJ2-1	18	TRBV7-5	NA	CISVPEALASRGCGEQFF	NA